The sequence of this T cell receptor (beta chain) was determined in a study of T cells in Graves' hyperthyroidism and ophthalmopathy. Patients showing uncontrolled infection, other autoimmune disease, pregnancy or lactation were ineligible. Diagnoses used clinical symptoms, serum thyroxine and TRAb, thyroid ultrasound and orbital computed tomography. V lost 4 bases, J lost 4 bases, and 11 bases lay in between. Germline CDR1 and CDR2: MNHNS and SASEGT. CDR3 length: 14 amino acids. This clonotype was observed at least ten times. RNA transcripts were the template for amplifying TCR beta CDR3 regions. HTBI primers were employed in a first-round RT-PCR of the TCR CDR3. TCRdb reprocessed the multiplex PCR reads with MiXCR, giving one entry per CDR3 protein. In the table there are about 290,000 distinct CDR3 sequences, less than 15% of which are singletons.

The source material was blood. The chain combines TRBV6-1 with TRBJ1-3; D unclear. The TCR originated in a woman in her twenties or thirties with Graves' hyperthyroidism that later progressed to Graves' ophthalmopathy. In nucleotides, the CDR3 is TGTGCCAGCAGTGCAAGCGTGTCGGGAAACACCATATATTTT. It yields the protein CASSASVSGNTIYF.